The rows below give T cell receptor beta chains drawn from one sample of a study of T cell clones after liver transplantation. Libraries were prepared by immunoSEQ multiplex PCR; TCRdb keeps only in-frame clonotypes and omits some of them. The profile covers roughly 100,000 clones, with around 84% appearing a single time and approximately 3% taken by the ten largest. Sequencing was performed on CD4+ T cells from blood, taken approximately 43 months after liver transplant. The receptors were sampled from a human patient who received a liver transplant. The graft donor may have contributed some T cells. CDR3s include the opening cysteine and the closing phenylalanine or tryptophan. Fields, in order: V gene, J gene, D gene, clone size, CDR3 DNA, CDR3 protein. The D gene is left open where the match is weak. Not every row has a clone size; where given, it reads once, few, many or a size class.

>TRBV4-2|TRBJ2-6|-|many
TGTGCCAGCAGCCAAGATCGGAGGGTTTCTGGGGCCAACGTCCTGACTTTC
CASSQDRRVSGANVLTF
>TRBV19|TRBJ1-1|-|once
TGTGCCAGTAAGAGTAAATTTGTGAACACTGAAGCTTTCTTT
CASKSKFVNTEAFF
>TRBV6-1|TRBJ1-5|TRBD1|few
TGTGCCAGCAGTGAGGTGGGACAGTATAGCAATCAGCCCCAGCATTTT
CASSEVGQYSNQPQHF
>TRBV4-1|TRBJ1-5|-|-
TGCGCCAGCAGCCAAGTCGTGGGGACCAATCAGCCCCAGCATTTT
CASSQVVGTNQPQHF
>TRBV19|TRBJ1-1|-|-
TGTGCCAGTAGTACCATGAAAACTTTCTTT
CASSTMKTFF
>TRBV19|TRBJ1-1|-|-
TGTGCCAGTATGAATAGGTTAGAAAATAGGAACACTGAAGCTTTCTTT
CASMNRLENRNTEAFF
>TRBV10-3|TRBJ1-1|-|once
TGTGCCATCCGCCCGAGTCGGGACGGGAGGACTGAAGCTTTCTTT
CAIRPSRDGRTEAFF
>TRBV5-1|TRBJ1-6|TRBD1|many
TGCGCCAGCATGTCCGGGACAGGGAATTCACCCCTCCACTTT
CASMSGTGNSPLHF
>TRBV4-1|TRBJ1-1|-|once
TGCGCCAGCAGCCGGGGTGAGATCTCGAACACTGAAGCTTTCTTT
CASSRGEISNTEAFF
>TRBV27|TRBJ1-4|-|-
TGTGCCAGCAGTTTAAATAGGCCTAATGAAAAACTGTTTTTT
CASSLNRPNEKLFF
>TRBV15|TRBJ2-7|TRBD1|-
TGTGCCACCAGCAGGGGGACAGACCCAGGGCAGTACTTC
CATSRGTDPGQYF
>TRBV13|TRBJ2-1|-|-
TGTGCCAGCAGCCCCGGGACTTCGGGACACAATGAGCAGTTCTTC
CASSPGTSGHNEQFF
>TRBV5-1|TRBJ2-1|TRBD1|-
TGCGCCAGCAGCTTGGCCAACCAGGGGGTGTACAATGAGCAGTTCTTC
CASSLANQGVYNEQFF
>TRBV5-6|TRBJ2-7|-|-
TGTGCCAGCAGCTTTACCCAGAGCTCCTACGAGCAGTACTTC
CASSFTQSSYEQYF
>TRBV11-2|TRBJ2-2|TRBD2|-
TGTGCCAGCAGCTCGACTAGCGGGAGCGGCGGGGAGCTGTTTTTT
CASSSTSGSGGELFF
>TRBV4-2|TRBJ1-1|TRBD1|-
TGTGCCAGCAGCCAGGAGGACAGGGAAGCTTTCTTT
CASSQEDREAFF
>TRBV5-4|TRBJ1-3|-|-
TGTGCCAGCAGCTTCCGTCCACGGGCAATGGGGGGAAACACCATATATTTT
CASSFRPRAMGGNTIYF
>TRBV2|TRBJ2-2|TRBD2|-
TGTGCCAGCACGGGGGCTAGCGGGAGCGCCGGGGAGCTGTTTTTT
CASTGASGSAGELFF
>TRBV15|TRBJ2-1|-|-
TGTGCCACCATATCAGGGAGAATGGAATACAATGAGCAGTTCTTC
CATISGRMEYNEQFF
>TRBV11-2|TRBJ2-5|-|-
TGTGCCAGCAGCTTAAGGACTTGGGACCAAGAGACCCAGTACTTC
CASSLRTWDQETQYF
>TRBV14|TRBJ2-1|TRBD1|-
TGTGCCAGCAGCCGGAGAACAGGGGGCTCCTACAATGAGCAGTTCTTC
CASSRRTGGSYNEQFF
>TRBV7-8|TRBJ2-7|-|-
TGTGCCAGCAGCCCTGACAGGCGTCCCTACGAGCAGTACTTC
CASSPDRRPYEQYF
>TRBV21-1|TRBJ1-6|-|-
TGTGCCAGCAGCAAAGCGGGGACCACGTGCTATAATTCACCCCTCCACTTT
CASSKAGTTCYNSPLHF
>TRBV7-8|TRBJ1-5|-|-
TGTGCCAGCGCGCTTCCGGGGTTTAATCAGCCCCAGCATTTT
CASALPGFNQPQHF
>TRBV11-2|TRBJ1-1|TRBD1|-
TGTGCCAGCAGCTTAGACAAGCACAGGACAGGGTTGAGCACTGAAGCTTTCTTT
CASSLDKHRTGLSTEAFF
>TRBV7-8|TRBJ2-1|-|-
TGTGCCAGCAGCCACGCTCAAGGTGAGCAGTTCTTC
CASSHAQGEQFF
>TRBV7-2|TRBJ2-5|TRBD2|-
TGTGCCAGCAGCTTAGGGCGGGGGGGCGGCGAGACCCAGTACTTC
CASSLGRGGGETQYF
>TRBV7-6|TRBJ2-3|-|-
TGTGCCAGCAGCTTATACAGCACAGATACGCAGTATTTT
CASSLYSTDTQYF
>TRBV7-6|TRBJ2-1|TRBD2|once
TGTGCCAGCAGCCTAGCGGGAGGGCGTGAGCAGTTCTTC
CASSLAGGREQFF
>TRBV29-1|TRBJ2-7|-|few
TGCAGCGTTGGTAGTATAAGGGGAAGTCACGAGCAGTACTTC
CSVGSIRGSHEQYF
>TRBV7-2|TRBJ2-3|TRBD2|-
TGTGCCAGCAGCCCGGGACTAGCGGGATCTAGCACAGATACGCAGTATTTT
CASSPGLAGSSTDTQYF
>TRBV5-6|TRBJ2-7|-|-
TGTGCCAGCAGCCCCCCTGGCTGGCCGGGGTCCAACGAGCAGTACTTC
CASSPPGWPGSNEQYF
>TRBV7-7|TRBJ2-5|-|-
TGTGCCAGCAGCTTGGACCGCCAAGAGACCCAGTACTTC
CASSLDRQETQYF
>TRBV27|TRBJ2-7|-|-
TGTGCCAGCAGTCCCTCGAAGACCAGCTACGAGCAGTACTTC
CASSPSKTSYEQYF
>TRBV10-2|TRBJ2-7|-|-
TGCGCCAGCTGGGACGGGACTTTCACCTACGAGCAGTACTTC
CASWDGTFTYEQYF
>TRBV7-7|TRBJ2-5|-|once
TGTGCCAGCAGCTTATGGTCTGGGCAAGAGACCCAGTACTTC
CASSLWSGQETQYF
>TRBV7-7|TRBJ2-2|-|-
TGTGCCAGCAGCTCCTTCAGGGGGGGGACCGGGGAGCTGTTTTTT
CASSSFRGGTGELFF
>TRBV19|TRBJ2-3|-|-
TGTGCCAGTAGTACGGGGCCAGATACGCAGTATTTT
CASSTGPDTQYF
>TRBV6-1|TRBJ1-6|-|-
TGTGCCAGCACCAGACAGGACAGTAATTCACCCCTCCACTTT
CASTRQDSNSPLHF
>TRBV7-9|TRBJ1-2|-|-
TGTGCCAGCAGCTTCAAAGGTTATGGCTACACCTTC
CASSFKGYGYTF
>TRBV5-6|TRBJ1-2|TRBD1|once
TGTGCCAGCACCCTGGGGGGGACAGCTATCTATGGCTACACCTTC
CASTLGGTAIYGYTF
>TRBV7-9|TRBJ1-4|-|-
TGTGCCAGCAGCTTAACCGGACGCTTGGATAATGAAAAACTGTTTTTT
CASSLTGRLDNEKLFF
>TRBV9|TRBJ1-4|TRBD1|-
TGTGCCAGCAGCTTCAGGACAGGGTCCAATGAAAAACTGTTTTTT
CASSFRTGSNEKLFF
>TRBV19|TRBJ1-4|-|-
TGTGCCAGTAGTATCCAGGGCGTTCAGGATGAAAAACTGTTTTTT
CASSIQGVQDEKLFF
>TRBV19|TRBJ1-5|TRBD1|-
TGTGCCAGTAGTGCCGAACGGACAGGACCCCGCTTCAGGCCCCAGCATTTT
CASSAERTGPRFRPQHF